The clone carrying this T cell receptor (beta chain) turned up a few times. As for time point: newly diagnosed GD, antithyroid drugs for less than 3 months. The TCR library was prepared using RNA isolated from PBMCs. Recruitment took place at an endocrinology department in Xi'an, China. CDR1 LNHDA and CDR2 SQIVND come from the germline V gene (reference sequence). There are 13 residues in the CDR3. Trimming took off 4 bases at V and 3 bases at J, with 10 bases between the two ends. Arm-PCR with iRepertoire HTBI primers amplified the CDR3 regions for these TCR beta libraries. TCRdb reprocessed the multiplex PCR reads with MiXCR, giving one entry per CDR3 protein. The data hold 350,000 to 450,000 distinct CDR3 sequences, with 14% to 15% observed a single time. The data are from a study of regulatory T cells in long-lasting Graves disease. The same sample was also studied in work on T cells in Graves' hyperthyroidism and ophthalmopathy.

This TCR came from a woman aged 25 to 45 with Graves disease. The specimen comprised peripheral blood mononuclear cells (PBMCs), sampled at new diagnosis, from a patient treated with antithyroid drugs. The rearrangement links TRBV19 to TRBJ2-7; D ambiguous. The CDR3 spells CASSTDLLYEQYF. CDR3 bases: TGTGCCAGTAGTACTGACCTCCTCTACGAGCAGTACTTC.